The rows below give T cell receptor beta chains drawn from one sample of a study of cytomegalovirus exposure and HLA in healthy donors. The assay was immunoSEQ multiplex PCR, and TCRdb's table has in-frame clones only and misses some. Of 75,000 to 90,000 clones detected, over 75% appear once; the ten largest clones hold around 3.4%. Sequenced: PBMCs. The source of these receptors is a man aged 50-60 years in good health and CMV-seronegative. Each CDR3 is given with its conserved first and last residue. D genes are given only for firm matches. Rows give clone size only sometimes, using once, few, many, or a class for an expanded clone.

d_gene	abundance	j_gene	v_gene	CDR3nt	CDR3aa
TRBD2	-	TRBJ2-3	TRBV6-1	TGTGCCAGCAGTGGACTAGCGGGGGGCACTAGCACAGATACGCAGTATTTT	CASSGLAGGTSTDTQYF
-	-	TRBJ1-1	TRBV29-1	TGCAGCGGCGCCGACAGCTGGACTGAAGCTTTCTTT	CSGADSWTEAFF
TRBD1	-	TRBJ1-2	TRBV5-1	TGCGCCAGCAGCTCGAATAGACAGGGGCGCGGCTACACCTTC	CASSSNRQGRGYTF
TRBD1	-	TRBJ2-1	TRBV7-9	TGTGCCAGCAGCTCCGCTGACAGGGATGAGCAGTTCTTC	CASSSADRDEQFF
TRBD1	-	TRBJ1-2	TRBV5-4	TGTGCCAGCAGCCTTGACAGGGCGGCTGGCTACACCTTC	CASSLDRAAGYTF
-	-	TRBJ2-5	TRBV7-2	TGTGCCAGCAGCTTAGACGGAACGGGAGAGACCCAGTACTTC	CASSLDGTGETQYF
-	-	TRBJ2-7	TRBV7-2	TGTGCCAGCAGCCGTGACGGGGCCTACGAGCAGTACTTC	CASSRDGAYEQYF
-	few	TRBJ1-3	TRBV4-3	TGCGCCAGCAGCCAAGATCGCGCAGGCACTGGAAACACCATATATTTT	CASSQDRAGTGNTIYF
TRBD1	-	TRBJ2-2	TRBV2	TGTGCCAGCCGAGGACAGGGAGACACCGGGGAGCTGTTTTTT	CASRGQGDTGELFF
TRBD1	-	TRBJ1-5	TRBV2	TGTGCCAGCGGGAAGGGGGCCAATCAGCCCCAGCATTTT	CASGKGANQPQHF
-	-	TRBJ2-2	TRBV19	TGTGCCAGTAGCGGCACCGGGGAGCTGTTTTTT	CASSGTGELFF
TRBD1	-	TRBJ2-5	TRBV2	TGTGCCAGCAGTGAAGTTAAGGGGGCAAGGGAGACCCAGTACTTC	CASSEVKGARETQYF
-	-	TRBJ1-5	TRBV28	TGTGCCAGCAGTAATTCGTTTGGCAATCAGCCCCAGCATTTT	CASSNSFGNQPQHF
-	-	TRBJ1-5	TRBV10-3	TGTGCCATCAGTGAGTCTGCGCAACAGCCCCAGCATTTT	CAISESAQQPQHF
-	-	TRBJ1-3	TRBV9	TGTGCCAGCAGCGTGGGAGGGAGGGCTGGAAACACCATATATTTT	CASSVGGRAGNTIYF
-	-	TRBJ1-1	TRBV6-1	TGTGCCAGCAGTGAGCATTTTAAAGGGGGGAACACTGAAGCTTTCTTT	CASSEHFKGGNTEAFF
-	-	TRBJ1-4	TRBV21-1	TGTGCCAGCAGCTGCCGGGACAGGGGTGATGAAAAACTGTTTTTT	CASSCRDRGDEKLFF
-	-	TRBJ1-2	TRBV18	TGTGCCAGCTCACTCCCGGGAGGGAACTATGGCTACACCTTC	CASSLPGGNYGYTF
-	-	TRBJ2-2	TRBV9	TGTGCCAGCAGCGCCGGGACTTTGAACACCGGGGAGCTGTTTTTT	CASSAGTLNTGELFF
-	-	TRBJ1-2	TRBV15	TGTGCCACCTCCCGTGCGGGGTTTAACTATGGCTACACCTTC	CATSRAGFNYGYTF